This is a list of T cell receptor beta chains from one sample in a study of T cell repertoires in cytomegalovirus infection. From the reads, TCRdb called clonotypes with MiXCR, one entry per CDR3 protein. This table holds around 140,000 distinct CDR3 sequences, under 8.5% found once. The sample taken for sequencing was PBMCs. The receptors derive from a human donor in good health (CMV status not recorded). Some clones in this sample may be carry-over from other donors' samples. The CDR3 runs from the conserved cysteine through the conserved F or W. D genes are given only for firm matches. Size tells how often a clone was seen (once, few, many) or the class of an expanded clone, and some rows leave it out.

cdr3_nt: TGTGCCAGCAGCTTACAGGGACCCTCGCTAGGCACAGATACGCAGTATTTT
cdr3_aa: CASSLQGPSLGTDTQYF
j_call: TRBJ2-3
v_call: TRBV7-3
d_call: -
clone_size: many

cdr3_nt: TGTGCCAGCAGTTTGGGGGGGGCTCGAGAGACCCAGTACTTC
cdr3_aa: CASSLGGARETQYF
j_call: TRBJ2-5
v_call: TRBV6-5
d_call: -
clone_size: many

cdr3_nt: TGTGCCAGCAGCTTAGTTGAAGAACAGGGAGTCGAGCAGTACTTC
cdr3_aa: CASSLVEEQGVEQYF
j_call: TRBJ2-7
v_call: TRBV7-6
d_call: -
clone_size: many

cdr3_nt: TGTGCCAGCAGCCGGGGGGTTAAGGGCAGCTCCTACGAGCAGTACTTC
cdr3_aa: CASSRGVKGSSYEQYF
j_call: TRBJ2-7
v_call: TRBV7-6
d_call: TRBD2
clone_size: many

cdr3_nt: TGTGCCAGCAGCATAAGACAGGTTCCAGATACGCAGTATTTT
cdr3_aa: CASSIRQVPDTQYF
j_call: TRBJ2-3
v_call: TRBV7-2
d_call: -
clone_size: many

cdr3_nt: TGTGCCAGCAGCGTAGTAGGAGGCACAGGGGGCAATGAGCAGTTCTTC
cdr3_aa: CASSVVGGTGGNEQFF
j_call: TRBJ2-1
v_call: TRBV7-9
d_call: TRBD1
clone_size: -

cdr3_nt: TGTGCCAGCAGTCCTCCGGGACGGATCAGCCCGTCCACGGCGAACACTGAAGCTTTCTTT
cdr3_aa: CASSPPGRISPSTANTEAFF
j_call: TRBJ1-1
v_call: TRBV6-2/TRBV6-3
d_call: -
clone_size: many

cdr3_nt: TGTGCCAGCAGCGTATCCAGGACAGGGGGAAATGGCTACACCTTC
cdr3_aa: CASSVSRTGGNGYTF
j_call: TRBJ1-2
v_call: TRBV9
d_call: TRBD1
clone_size: -

cdr3_nt: TGTGCCATCAAATCTCCGGGACAGATTAGCAATCAGCCCCAGCATTTT
cdr3_aa: CAIKSPGQISNQPQHF
j_call: TRBJ1-5
v_call: TRBV28
d_call: TRBD1
clone_size: few

cdr3_nt: TGTGCCAGCAGCTTATCTAACCATAACCCTAACTATGGCTACACCTTC
cdr3_aa: CASSLSNHNPNYGYTF
j_call: TRBJ1-2
v_call: TRBV7-8
d_call: -
clone_size: many

cdr3_nt: TGCAGCGTTGGGTTTGGGAACACCGGGGAGCTGTTTTTT
cdr3_aa: CSVGFGNTGELFF
j_call: TRBJ2-2
v_call: TRBV29-1
d_call: -
clone_size: few

cdr3_nt: TGTGCCATCAGTGAACAGCTGGGCGAGCAGTACTTC
cdr3_aa: CAISEQLGEQYF
j_call: TRBJ2-7
v_call: TRBV10-3
d_call: -
clone_size: many

cdr3_nt: TGTGCCAGCAGTCCCGGACAGGAAAATGAAAAACTGTTTTTT
cdr3_aa: CASSPGQENEKLFF
j_call: TRBJ1-4
v_call: TRBV12-3/TRBV12-4
d_call: TRBD1
clone_size: -

cdr3_nt: TGTGCCAGCAGTCCCCCGACAGGACGGTTGGTCACTGAAGCTTTCTTT
cdr3_aa: CASSPPTGRLVTEAFF
j_call: TRBJ1-1
v_call: TRBV12-3/TRBV12-4
d_call: -
clone_size: -

cdr3_nt: TGCAGCGCCGAGACAGGGGGACCCGAGCAGTACTTC
cdr3_aa: CSAETGGPEQYF
j_call: TRBJ2-7
v_call: TRBV29-1
d_call: TRBD1
clone_size: many

cdr3_nt: TGTGCCAGCAGCTTAGATGGGGAGTACGAGCAGTACTTC
cdr3_aa: CASSLDGEYEQYF
j_call: TRBJ2-7
v_call: TRBV11-2
d_call: -
clone_size: -

cdr3_nt: TGCGCCAGCAGCCTGGAAGGATGGCTAGCGGGGGGTGTGTCCACGGATACGCAGTATTTT
cdr3_aa: CASSLEGWLAGGVSTDTQYF
j_call: TRBJ2-3
v_call: TRBV5-1
d_call: TRBD2
clone_size: many

cdr3_nt: TGCGCCAGCAGCCCGATGGAACAGGCGAACTACGAGCAGTACTTC
cdr3_aa: CASSPMEQANYEQYF
j_call: TRBJ2-7
v_call: TRBV5-1
d_call: -
clone_size: few

cdr3_nt: TGCGCCAGCAGCCGCCCCCAGGAGCCTGAGCAGTACTTC
cdr3_aa: CASSRPQEPEQYF
j_call: TRBJ2-7
v_call: TRBV4-1
d_call: -
clone_size: -

cdr3_nt: TGCAGTGCTAGAAAGCCGACAGGCTACAATGAGCAGTTCTTC
cdr3_aa: CSARKPTGYNEQFF
j_call: TRBJ2-1
v_call: TRBV20-1
d_call: -
clone_size: many

cdr3_nt: TGTGCCAGCAGCTTAGCCCAGGGCACTGAAGCTTTCTTT
cdr3_aa: CASSLAQGTEAFF
j_call: TRBJ1-1
v_call: TRBV7-9
d_call: -
clone_size: many

cdr3_nt: TGCAGCGTTGCAGCGGGGGGCATGTCCTACAATGAGCAGTTCTTC
cdr3_aa: CSVAAGGMSYNEQFF
j_call: TRBJ2-1
v_call: TRBV29-1
d_call: TRBD2
clone_size: -

cdr3_nt: TGTGCCAGCAGCAACAGCGGGGGGGCCCTCAATGAGCAGTTCTTC
cdr3_aa: CASSNSGGALNEQFF
j_call: TRBJ2-1
v_call: TRBV7-6
d_call: TRBD2
clone_size: many

cdr3_nt: TGTGCCAGCAGCATCCGGCCAGGACCCAGCCAAGAGACCCAGTACTTC
cdr3_aa: CASSIRPGPSQETQYF
j_call: TRBJ2-5
v_call: TRBV7-2
d_call: -
clone_size: many

cdr3_nt: TGCAGTGGTCGAGGGGGGTCCGGAAACACCATATATTTT
cdr3_aa: CSGRGGSGNTIYF
j_call: TRBJ1-3
v_call: TRBV20-1
d_call: -
clone_size: -

cdr3_nt: TGTGCCAGCAGATCCGGACTGATTCGGGACACTGAAGCTTTCTTT
cdr3_aa: CASRSGLIRDTEAFF
j_call: TRBJ1-1
v_call: TRBV19
d_call: -
clone_size: -

cdr3_nt: TGTGCCAGCAGCTTAGCGGACAGTAGCACAGATACGCAGTATTTT
cdr3_aa: CASSLADSSTDTQYF
j_call: TRBJ2-3
v_call: TRBV7-2
d_call: -
clone_size: many

cdr3_nt: TGTGCCAGCAGTTTCACCGACCGATGGACTATCTACCCGAGGTCCTACGAGCAGTACTTC
cdr3_aa: CASSFTDRWTIYPRSYEQYF
j_call: TRBJ2-7
v_call: TRBV27
d_call: -
clone_size: -

cdr3_nt: TGTGCCAGCAGCCAAGGAGGCTTTGAACAGCCCCAGCATTTT
cdr3_aa: CASSQGGFEQPQHF
j_call: TRBJ1-5
v_call: TRBV14
d_call: -
clone_size: -

cdr3_nt: TGTGCCAGCAGTGAAGCGCTCAGCCTGGGAGAGCAGTACTTC
cdr3_aa: CASSEALSLGEQYF
j_call: TRBJ2-7
v_call: TRBV6-1
d_call: -
clone_size: many